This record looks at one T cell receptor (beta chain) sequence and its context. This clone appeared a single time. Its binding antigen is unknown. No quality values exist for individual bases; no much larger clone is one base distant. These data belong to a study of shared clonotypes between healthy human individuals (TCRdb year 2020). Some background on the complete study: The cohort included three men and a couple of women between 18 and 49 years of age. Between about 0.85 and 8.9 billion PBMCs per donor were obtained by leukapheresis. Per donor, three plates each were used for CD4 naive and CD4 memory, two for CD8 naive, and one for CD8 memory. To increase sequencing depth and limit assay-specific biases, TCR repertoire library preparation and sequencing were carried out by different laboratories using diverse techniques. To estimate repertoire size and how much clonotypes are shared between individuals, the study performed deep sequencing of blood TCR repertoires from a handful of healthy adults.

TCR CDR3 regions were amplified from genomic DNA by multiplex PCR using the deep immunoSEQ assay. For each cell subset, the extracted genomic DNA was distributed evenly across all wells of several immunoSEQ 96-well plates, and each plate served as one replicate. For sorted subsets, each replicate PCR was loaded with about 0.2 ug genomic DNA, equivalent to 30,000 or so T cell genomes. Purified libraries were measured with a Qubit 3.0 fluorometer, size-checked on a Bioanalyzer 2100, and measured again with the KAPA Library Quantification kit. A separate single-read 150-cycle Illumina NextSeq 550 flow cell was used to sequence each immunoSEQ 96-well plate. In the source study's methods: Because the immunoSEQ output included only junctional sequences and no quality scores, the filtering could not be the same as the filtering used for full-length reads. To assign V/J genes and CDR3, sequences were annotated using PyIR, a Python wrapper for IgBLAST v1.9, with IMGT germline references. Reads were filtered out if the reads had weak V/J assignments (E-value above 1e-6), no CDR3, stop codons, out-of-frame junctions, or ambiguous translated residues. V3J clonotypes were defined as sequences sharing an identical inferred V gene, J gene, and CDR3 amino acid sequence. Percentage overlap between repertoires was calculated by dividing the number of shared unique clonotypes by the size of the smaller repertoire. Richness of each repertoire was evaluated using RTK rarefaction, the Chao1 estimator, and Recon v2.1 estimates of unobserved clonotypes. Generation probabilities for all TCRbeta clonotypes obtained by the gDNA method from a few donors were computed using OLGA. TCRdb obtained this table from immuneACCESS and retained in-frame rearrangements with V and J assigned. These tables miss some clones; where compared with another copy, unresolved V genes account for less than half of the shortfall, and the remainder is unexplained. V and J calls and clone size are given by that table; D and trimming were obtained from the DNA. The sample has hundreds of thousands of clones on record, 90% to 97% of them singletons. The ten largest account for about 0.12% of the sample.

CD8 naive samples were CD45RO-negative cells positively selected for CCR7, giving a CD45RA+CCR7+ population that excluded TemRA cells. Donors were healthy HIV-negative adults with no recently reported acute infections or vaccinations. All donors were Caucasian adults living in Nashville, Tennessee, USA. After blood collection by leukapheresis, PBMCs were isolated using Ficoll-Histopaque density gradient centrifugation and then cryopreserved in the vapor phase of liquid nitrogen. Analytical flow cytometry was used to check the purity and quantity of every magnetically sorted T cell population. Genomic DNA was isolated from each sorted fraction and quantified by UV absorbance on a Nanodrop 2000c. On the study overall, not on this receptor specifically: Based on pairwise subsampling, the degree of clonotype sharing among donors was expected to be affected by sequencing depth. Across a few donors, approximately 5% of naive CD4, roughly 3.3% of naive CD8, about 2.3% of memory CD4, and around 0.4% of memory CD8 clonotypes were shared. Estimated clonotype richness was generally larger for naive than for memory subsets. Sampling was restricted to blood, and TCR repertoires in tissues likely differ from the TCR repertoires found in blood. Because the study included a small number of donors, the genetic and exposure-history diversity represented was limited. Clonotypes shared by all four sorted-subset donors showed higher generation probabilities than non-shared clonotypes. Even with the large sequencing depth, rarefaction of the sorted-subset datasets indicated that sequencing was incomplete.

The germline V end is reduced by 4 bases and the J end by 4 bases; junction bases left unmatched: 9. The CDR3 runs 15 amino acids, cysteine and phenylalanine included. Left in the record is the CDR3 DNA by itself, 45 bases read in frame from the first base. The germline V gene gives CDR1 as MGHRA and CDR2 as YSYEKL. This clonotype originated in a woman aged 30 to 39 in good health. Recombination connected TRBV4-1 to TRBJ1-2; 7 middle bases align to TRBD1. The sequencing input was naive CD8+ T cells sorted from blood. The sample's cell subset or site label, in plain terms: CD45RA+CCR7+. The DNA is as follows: TGCGCCAGCAGCCCCCGGGACAGAAGTACCTATGGCTACACCTTC. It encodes CASSPRDRSTYGYTF.